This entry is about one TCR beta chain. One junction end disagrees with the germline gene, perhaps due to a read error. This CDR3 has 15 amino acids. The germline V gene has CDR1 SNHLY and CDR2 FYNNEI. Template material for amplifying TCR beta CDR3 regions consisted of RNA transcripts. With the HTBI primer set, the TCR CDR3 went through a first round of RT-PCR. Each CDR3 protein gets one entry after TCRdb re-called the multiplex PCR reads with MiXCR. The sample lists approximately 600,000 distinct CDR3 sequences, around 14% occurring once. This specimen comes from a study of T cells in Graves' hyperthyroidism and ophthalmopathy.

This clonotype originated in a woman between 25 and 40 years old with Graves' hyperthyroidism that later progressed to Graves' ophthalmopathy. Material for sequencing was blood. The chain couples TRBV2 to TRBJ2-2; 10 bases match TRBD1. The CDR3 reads CVSGPETGGPGELFF. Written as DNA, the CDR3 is TGTGTCAGCGGGCCCGAGACAGGGGGCCCCGGGGAGCTGTTTTTT.